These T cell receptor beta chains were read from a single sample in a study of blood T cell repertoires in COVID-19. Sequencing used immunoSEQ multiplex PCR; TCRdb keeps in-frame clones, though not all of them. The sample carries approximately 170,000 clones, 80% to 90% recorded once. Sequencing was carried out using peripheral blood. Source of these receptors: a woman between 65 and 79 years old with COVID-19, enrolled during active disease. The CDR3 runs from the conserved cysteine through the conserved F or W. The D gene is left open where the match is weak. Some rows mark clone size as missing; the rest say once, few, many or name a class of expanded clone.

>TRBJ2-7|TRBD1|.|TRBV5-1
TGCGCCAGCAGCTTGTTCCGGGACAGCATCTACGAGCAGTACTTC
CASSLFRDSIYEQYF
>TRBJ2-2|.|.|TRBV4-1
TGCGCCAGCAGCGGAGGAACCAGTGGACTCCTTCCTACCGGGGAGCTGTTTTTT
CASSGGTSGLLPTGELFF
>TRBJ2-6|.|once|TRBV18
TGTGCCAGCTCACCACCGTCCGGATCTGGGGCCAACGTCCTGATTTTC
CASSPPSGSGANVLIF
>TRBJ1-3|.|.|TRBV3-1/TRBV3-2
TGTGCCAGCAGCCAAGGGCCTCCTGGAAACACCATATATTTT
CASSQGPPGNTIYF
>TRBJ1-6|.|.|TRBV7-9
TGTGCCAGCAGCTCCCGCGACAGCAACTTAAATTCACCCCTCCACTTT
CASSSRDSNLNSPLHF
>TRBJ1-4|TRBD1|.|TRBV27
TGTGCCAGCAGTTTTGGACAGGGGCAGGAAAAACTGTTTTTT
CASSFGQGQEKLFF
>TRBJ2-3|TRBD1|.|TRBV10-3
TGTGCCATCAGTGAGGCCGGGACAGGGGCAACAGATACGCAGTATTTT
CAISEAGTGATDTQYF
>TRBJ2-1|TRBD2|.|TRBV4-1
TGCGCCAGCAGCCAAGAAATAGCGGGAGTGTGGAATGAGCAGTTCTTC
CASSQEIAGVWNEQFF
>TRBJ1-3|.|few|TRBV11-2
TGTGCCAGCAGCTTTACTTTAATGGCGGGCGGAAACACCATATATTTT
CASSFTLMAGGNTIYF
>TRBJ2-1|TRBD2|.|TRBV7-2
TGTGCCAGCAGCTTAGAACTAGCGGCCTACAATGAGCAGTTCTTC
CASSLELAAYNEQFF